A selection of T cell receptor beta chains follows, all from one sample in a study of response to subunit inactivated influenza vaccine. Using its own MiXCR run on the RT-PCR reads, TCRdb lists one record per CDR3 protein. The sample lists about 240,000 distinct CDR3 sequences; less than 15% were seen once. Material: non-naive T cells sorted from PBMCs, obtained roughly 2 weeks before vaccination. Every receptor here comes from a man aged 50 to 59 who received an inactivated influenza vaccine. Both conserved end residues are trimmed from each CDR3.

TRBJ1-2 | TRBV7-2 | ASSLEFGYT
TRBJ2-3 | TRBV19 | ASSRRTDTQY
TRBJ2-4 | TRBV6-2/TRBV6-3 | ASRPRSGVRAKNIQY
TRBJ2-6 | TRBV12-3/TRBV12-4 | ASSPSGANVLT
TRBJ1-3 | TRBV12-3/TRBV12-4 | ASTSTGNTIY
TRBJ1-3 | TRBV7-6 | ASSPRGTAFGNTIY
TRBJ2-1 | TRBV20-1 | SARDASFHNEQF
TRBJ1-1 | TRBV6-1 | ASGLTGGDTEAF
TRBJ2-7 | TRBV29-1 | SVAEPHT
TRBJ2-2 | TRBV30 | AWSTERTGVFAGELF
TRBJ2-5 | TRBV27 | ASSRVWAEQETQY
TRBJ2-1 | TRBV24-1 | ATSAGARSSYNEQF
TRBJ2-1 | TRBV11-1 | ASSLQGTDLRNEQF
TRBJ2-1 | TRBV6-2/TRBV6-3 | ASTAEGLAGGVSEQF
TRBJ2-1 | TRBV5-6 | ASSFITIYNEQF
TRBJ1-3 | TRBV11-2 | ASSFGSAYGNTIY
TRBJ1-4 | TRBV10-3 | AIRAGRTNEKLF
TRBJ2-1 | TRBV25-1 | ASSERWGPRNEQF
TRBJ1-1 | TRBV3-1 | ASSRSGGRAEAF
TRBJ2-1 | TRBV5-1 | ASSQPGGGSYNEQF
TRBJ2-1 | TRBV5-4 | ASSMAGTNIGQF
TRBJ1-1 | TRBV18 | ASSGAKNTEAF
TRBJ2-7 | TRBV27 | ASRQRGAYEQY
TRBJ1-1 | TRBV7-8 | ASSPLVTNTEAF
TRBJ2-5 | TRBV28 | ASSSTSGPQETQY
TRBJ2-1 | TRBV5-1 | ASSLATGGASEQF
TRBJ2-3 | TRBV5-1 | ASSPLNEDTQY
TRBJ2-7 | TRBV5-6 | ASSRTDYEQY
TRBJ2-7 | TRBV6-2/TRBV6-3 | ASSYSGADSLTYEQY
TRBJ1-4 | TRBV12-3/TRBV12-4 | ASSFIDLSSEKLF
TRBJ2-1 | TRBV5-1 | ASSLGTGGSLSSYNEQF
TRBJ1-5 | TRBV4-2 | ASSQVGPRDQPQH
TRBJ2-7 | TRBV7-2 | ASSFLVIAGGISYEQY
TRBJ2-1 | TRBV4-3 | ASSQLENEQF
TRBJ2-7 | TRBV9 | ASSVGVDGAYEQY
TRBJ2-3 | TRBV10-3 | AISDLFRGPTDTQY
TRBJ1-1 | TRBV6-1 | ASSPRLVNTEAF
TRBJ2-2 | TRBV2 | ATALDRLNTGELF
TRBJ2-2 | TRBV12-3/TRBV12-4 | ASSRTTGGTNTGELF
TRBJ2-7 | TRBV6-2/TRBV6-3 | ASSYGWGLAGYEQY
TRBJ1-1 | TRBV7-7 | ASSLDFGTEAF
TRBJ2-5 | TRBV20-1 | SARRQQETQY
TRBJ2-2 | TRBV28 | AHQDNTGELF
TRBJ1-1 | TRBV2 | ASSDDRLEAF
TRBJ2-3 | TRBV25-1 | ASSFSGGGADTQY
TRBJ2-3 | TRBV20-1 | SARDSRGLAGDTQY